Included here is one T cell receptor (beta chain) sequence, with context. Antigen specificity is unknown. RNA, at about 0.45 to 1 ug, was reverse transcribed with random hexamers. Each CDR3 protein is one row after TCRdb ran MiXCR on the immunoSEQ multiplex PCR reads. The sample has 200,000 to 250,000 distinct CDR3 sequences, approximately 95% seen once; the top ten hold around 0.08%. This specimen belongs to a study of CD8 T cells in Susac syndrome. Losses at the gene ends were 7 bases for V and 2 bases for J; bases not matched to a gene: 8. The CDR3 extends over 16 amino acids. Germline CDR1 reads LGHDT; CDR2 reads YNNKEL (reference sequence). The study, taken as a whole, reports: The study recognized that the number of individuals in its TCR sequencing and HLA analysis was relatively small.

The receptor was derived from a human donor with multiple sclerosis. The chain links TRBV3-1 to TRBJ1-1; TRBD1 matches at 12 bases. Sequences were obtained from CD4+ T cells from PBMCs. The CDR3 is CASTRDRGLSNTEAFF. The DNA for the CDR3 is TGTGCCAGCACCCGGGACAGGGGGCTTTCTAACACTGAAGCTTTCTTT.